The sequence of this T cell receptor beta chain was determined in a study of cytomegalovirus exposure and HLA in healthy donors. About the study: Earlier sequencing of 150 million to 200 million T cells yielded roughly 100 million unique TCR beta sequences.

This clone has a single count. Its antigen is as yet unknown. General observations from the study: There were reportedly fewer N-insertions in an Asian-associated ancestry cluster than the roughly 670-donor mean, in a later analysis. With further analysis later on, most CMV-associated TCR beta chains appeared HLA-restricted.

V lost 4 bases and J 2 bases, leaving 9 bases between the germline ends. The CDR3 extends over 14 amino acids. CDR1 and CDR2 (germline): SGHRS, YFSETQ. Primers: 60 Vbeta forward and 13 Jbeta reverse. Authors' methods: Unique TCR beta chains totaled about 78 million in a later count, with 8.5 million to 12 million of them shared. Profiled with immunoSEQ multiplex PCR; TCRdb holds only in-frame clones, not every one. V and J calls and clone size are given by that table; D and trimming were obtained from the DNA. The repertoire consists of roughly 240,000 clones, with 82% occurring once and the leading ten covering 5.4%.

The specimen was PBMCs. This TCR derives from a woman in her 40s in good health and CMV-seropositive. The gene calls are TRBV5-1 and TRBJ2-2; D is perhaps TRBD2 (5 bases). The CDR3 is CASSSGPNTGELFF. The CDR3 DNA sequence: TGCGCCAGCAGCAGCGGACCAAACACCGGGGAGCTGTTTTTT.